Included here is one T cell receptor (beta chain) sequence, with context. The data were obtained in a study of cytomegalovirus exposure and HLA in healthy donors. Looked up from germline, CDR1 is GTSNPN and CDR2 is SVGIG (reference sequence). The V and J ends lost 1 base and 1 base, in that order; junction bases with no gene match: 3. The CDR3 spans 15 residues. PCR involved 60 Vbeta and 13 Jbeta primers. Sequenced by immunoSEQ multiplex PCR; TCRdb stores in-frame clones only, minus some. The data hold 90,000 to 100,000 clones, with around three quarters observed a single time. Sequenced input: PBMCs. This rearrangement joins TRBV30 to TRBJ2-4; 8 nucleotides agree with TRBD2. The sequence was obtained from a middle-aged man in good health and CMV-seronegative. The CDR3 loop reads CAWSGRGGAKNIQYF. The CDR3, as DNA: TGTGCCTGGAGTGGCCGGGGGGGGGCCAAAAACATTCAGTACTTC.